This T cell receptor beta chain was documented in a study of siplizumab effects on memory and regulatory T cells. Generated by immunoSEQ multiplex PCR, the TCRdb table keeps only in-frame clones and is missing some. The profile shows about 87,000 clones, about 87% of them singletons. Germline CDR1 reads SNHLY; CDR2 reads FYNNEI. The CDR3 has 14 residues. The trim removed 6 bases at V and 2 bases at J, leaving 4 bases unmatched. Sequencing used CD4+ T cells sorted from blood. The chain couples TRBV2 to TRBJ1-5, with TRBD1 identical over 7 bases. The clonotype comes from a human donor in good health. CDR3 residues: CASRRDRRNQPQHF. The CDR3, as DNA: TGTGCCAGCAGGAGGGACAGACGCAATCAGCCCCAGCATTTT. The full variable domain, rest sourced from reference TRBV2 and TRBJ1-5, is EPEVTQTPSHQVTQMGQEVILRCVPISNHLYFYWYRQILGQKVEFLVSFYNNEISEKSEIFDDQFSVERPDGSNFTLKIRSTKLEDSAMYFCASRRDRRNQPQHFGDGTRLSIL.